This record covers a single TCR beta chain. Its specificity is unknown. The data were obtained in a study of OX40 agonist ivuxolimab in advanced cancers. Study overall: The group had a mean age of around 60 years, ranged from about 20 to 85, and was 80% to 85% male. Study-wide findings and caveats: More expanded clones were seen, on average, in CD8+ T cells than in CD4+. At doses 0.1 to 3.0 mg/kg, CD4+ and CD8+ clones expanded.

Germline V lookup: CDR1 GTSNPN, CDR2 SVGIG (reference sequence). CDR3 length: 14 residues. V shed 1 base, J shed 5 bases, and the junction held 7 bases outside the gene matches. Clones were sequenced by immunoSEQ multiplex PCR, and TCRdb holds only the in-frame ones, with some missing. The data show nearly 50,000 clones, with 85% to 90% seen just once and under 55% held by the top ten. Sequencing used CD4+ or CD8+ T cells sorted from blood, obtained in a trial of the OX40 agonist ivuxolimab. The chain links TRBV30 to TRBJ2-5, with 7 bases matching TRBD2. This TCR was sampled from an adult with an advanced solid tumor such as melanoma, head and neck, liver or kidney cancer. CDR3 sequence: CAWSEGRGEETQYF. Here the CDR3 DNA reads TGTGCCTGGAGTGAAGGTCGGGGGGAGGAGACCCAGTACTTC.